Listed here are 6 T cell receptor beta chains from one sample, sequenced in a study of T cells in Graves' hyperthyroidism and ophthalmopathy. TCR beta CDR3 regions were amplified from RNA transcripts. The primer set for the first-round RT-PCR of the TCR CDR3 was HTBI. In TCRdb, the multiplex PCR reads were re-called with MiXCR into one record per CDR3 protein. The table has more than 350,000 distinct CDR3 sequences, about 15% seen once. The sequencing input was blood. These receptors were collected from a woman in her 30s with Graves' ophthalmopathy.

This clonotype was recorded many times. The V call is TRBV6-2 or TRBV6-3, the J call TRBJ2-7, with 9 bases lining up with TRBD2. The V gene's germline CDR1 is MNHEY and CDR2 SVGEGT. The ends lost 6 bases at V and 4 bases at J; junction bases unmatched: 7. The CDR3 extends over 14 amino acids. The CDR3 spells CASRRSGGIYEQYF. For the CDR3, the DNA is TGTGCCAGCAGGAGGAGCGGGGGGATTTACGAGCAGTACTTC.

This clonotype was seen at least ten times. V gene TRBV7-6 combines with J gene TRBJ2-7; the match to TRBD1 covers 9 bases. CDR3 size: 15 residues. Germline V gives CDR1 SGHVS, CDR2 FNYEAQ. V was clipped by 4 bases and J by 0 bases; unmatched bases: 4. The CDR3: CASSYGQGSSYEQYF. CDR3 DNA sequence: TGTGCCAGCAGCTACGGACAGGGGAGCTCCTACGAGCAGTACTTC. Using reference TRBV7-6 and TRBJ2-7 for the parts outside the CDR3, the full variable domain is GAGVSQSPRYKVTKRGQDVALRCDPISGHVSLYWYRQALGQGPEFLTYFNYEAQQDKSGLPNDRFSAERPEGSISTLTIQRTEQRDSAMYRCASSYGQGSSYEQYFGPGTRLTVT.

This clonotype was counted between two and nine times. The chain carries TRBV5-1 and TRBJ1-3; weak D call: TRBD1 (6 bases). Germline V gene lookup returns CDR1 SGHRS and CDR2 YFSETQ. The V end lost 4 bases, the J end lost 3 bases, and 11 bases lay between the germline ends. CDR3 length: 14 residues. The CDR3 DNA is TGCGCCAGCAGCGTAGGGGGATATGGAAACACCATATATTTT. As protein: CASSVGGYGNTIYF.

The J gene is TRBJ2-1, the V gene TRBV9; D is unclear. Germline V gene sequence: CDR1 SGDLS, CDR2 YYNGEE. This CDR3 region has 15 residues. V lost 2 bases and J lost 0, with 9 bases in between. The CDR3 DNA reads TGTGCCAGCAGCGTGGGCTTTAGCTCCTACAATGAGCAGTTCTTC. It codes for CASSVGFSSYNEQFF.

This clonotype was observed at least ten times. The V gene is TRBV20-1, the J gene TRBJ1-6, with no clear D. This CDR3 contains 11 residues. V lost 6 bases, J lost 9 bases, and 9 bases lay in between. The germline CDR1 and CDR2 sequences are DFQATT and SNEGSKA (reference sequence). The CDR3 is CSAIPSSPLHF. CDR3 bases: TGCAGTGCGATACCAAGTTCACCCCTCCACTTT.

This clonotype has ten or more counts. V is TRBV3-1 and J is TRBJ2-4, with 8 bases aligning to TRBD1. Germline assignment: CDR1 LGHDT and CDR2 YNNKEL (reference sequence). J gave up 4 bases and V 4 bases, and 3 bases lay outside the gene matches. The CDR3 runs to 14 residues. The CDR3 nucleotides are TGTGCCAGCAGCCTCCGGACAGGGAAAAACATTCAGTACTTC. Residues: CASSLRTGKNIQYF.